This note documents a single T cell receptor (beta chain) sequence. The antigen this receptor binds is unknown. One base away there is no much larger clone; base qualities are not given. This sample stems from a study of identical twins (TCRdb year 2016). About the study as a whole: TCR alpha and beta repertoires from monozygotic twins, unrelated adults of various ages and cord blood were deep-sequenced to test whether fetal clonotypes persist. To rule out contamination, the twin experiments were replicated at different times with different library preparation protocols.

Every donor was a healthy Caucasian. The twin cohort consisted of three pairs of female monozygotic twins, all aged roughly 18 to 30 years. CD4+ and CD8+ T cell populations were isolated with positive isolation kits from Invitrogen. The CDR3 sequence holds 14 residues, the cysteine and phenylalanine included. The retained sequence is limited to the CDR3, 42 bases, with the frame set at the first base. For this chain, trimming is 4 bases at the V end and 8 bases at the J end, and the number of junction bases without a gene match is 6. As encoded in the germline V gene, CDR1 is SGHTA while CDR2 is FQGTGA. The library was obtained by 5' RACE. The run used an Illumina HiSeq 2000. A universal primer binding site was introduced by template switching, and a unique molecular identifier was present in the final cDNA, enabling accurate counting of TCR cDNA molecules. Specific primers in the conserved constant-segment region were used to synthesize first-strand cDNA for TCR alpha and beta chains. To control for contamination, every cDNA library carried two barcodes: a SMART-Mk sample barcode plus Illumina barcodes. Two successive PCR steps introduced TruSeq adapter sequences along with Illumina sample barcodes. The Illumina HiSeq platform was used with custom primers to sequence TCR alpha and beta cDNA libraries. Per the original workflow: Unique molecular identifiers were extracted from raw reads with MiGEC, and CDR3 positions were determined with MiXCR. Recombination models were inferred per individual with the repgenHMM and IGoR tools using an EM algorithm. The tcR package in R was used for shared clonotype analysis, with sharing normalized by the product of cloneset sizes. To study raw recombination free of thymic and clonal selection effects, out-of-frame nonproductive sequences were analyzed. The public reads were run again by TCRdb, first through fastp at Q25 and then through MiXCR, and only productive beta chains were kept. Rows are combined by CDR3 protein, so each entry shows the most common genes and DNA. These V and J calls derive from TCRdb rather than the authors' analysis. For this sample the table gives hundreds of thousands of distinct CDR3 sequences, of which about 24% were detected only once. The ten most abundant clones make up 2.9% of the sample.

Study-wide findings and limitations: Invariant T cells such as MAIT and iNKT could partly confound zero-insertion analyses, though diverse VJ usage argued against this for most clonotypes. Recombination models systematically underestimated out-of-frame TCR alpha sharing in monozygotic twins but agreed with sharing between unrelated individuals. The excess sharing between twins in beta out-of-frame sequences was weaker because fewer shared sequences reduced the signal-to-noise ratio. Abundant cord blood beta clonotypes had fewer insertions, young adult naive repertoires showed a similar but weaker trend, and memory repertoires showed no such trend. Out-of-frame TCR alpha sequences shared between twins showed an excess of low generation-probability sequences compared with coincidental sharing between unrelated individuals. Because the same donors could not be followed over many years, the conclusions relied on cross-sectional statistical analysis.

This sample was shared with a second study, whose subject was T cells expressing NK-cell markers. From that second study: In sorted CD3+CD56+NKG2C+, CD3+CD56+NKG2C- and CD3+CD56-NKG2C+ T-cell subsets from several donors, TCR beta-chain repertoires were profiled. Of the eight sequenced donors, seven were found to be HCMV-seropositive and one was found to be HCMV-seronegative. In several experiments an anti-gammadeltaTCR antibody was added to restrict sorting to alphabetaTCR-expressing T cells. In five to seven donors, the dominant CD3+CD56+NKG2C+ clonotypes were found to rank among the top 10 CD8+ clonotypes and to make up roughly 1.0-7.0% of CD8+ T cells. Those dominant clonotypes were again the most abundant among CD3+CD56-NKG2C+ cells in a handful of donors, at about 28.3-65%. Whether the expanded NKG2C-expressing T cell clones were specific for HCMV antigens remained unclear. Randomly selected healthy volunteers, three men and five women, were used as the eight sequenced donors. To determine HCMV serostatus, a commercial ELISA kit was used to detect HCMV-specific IgG in serum. MIGEC was used to demultiplex reads and group the reads by UMI, and MiTCR was used to assemble and quantify clonotypes. To exclude erroneous sequences, any TCR cDNA sequence not supported by at least two reads was discarded. The tcR package was used for downstream repertoire analysis, and clonotypes were matched across fractions by CDR3 nucleotide sequence plus V segment. VDJmatch was used to annotate antigen specificity against VDJdb, with one amino acid substitution in CDR3 permitted.

The specimen sequenced was CD4+ T cells sorted from blood. The chain was built from TRBV7-3 and TRBJ2-1; the central 9 bases match TRBD2. The receptor comes from a woman younger than 35 in good health. The CDR3 region reads CASSSGLALDEQFF. At the DNA level, the sequence is TGTGCCAGCAGCTCGGGACTAGCTCTCGATGAGCAGTTCTTC. Joined to the reference TRBV7-3 and TRBJ2-1 proteins, this CDR3 gives the full variable domain: GAGVSQTPSNKVTEKGKYVELRCDPISGHTALYWYRQSLGQGPEFLIYFQGTGAADDSGLPNDRFFAVRPEGSVSTLKIQRTERGDSAVYLCASSSGLALDEQFFGPGTRLTVL.